The entry that follows covers one T cell receptor beta chain sequence. Seattle-derived patients entered the study during active infection and were followed longitudinally. Sequenced by immunoSEQ multiplex PCR; TCRdb stores in-frame clones only, minus some. The sample lists under 300,000 clones; about 86% were seen once. This CDR3 contains 15 residues. Germline V gives CDR1 MGHRA, CDR2 YSYEKL. J lost 7 bases, V lost 1 base, and 8 bases had no gene match. This sample is drawn from a study of blood T cell repertoires in COVID-19. This chain links TRBV4-1 with TRBJ1-1, with TRBD1 matching over 8 bases. Sequencing input: peripheral blood. The clonotype originates from a woman aged 25 to 39 with COVID-19, enrolled during active disease. For the CDR3, the DNA is TGCGCCAGCAGCCAAGGGACAGGGAGTGAGGGTGAAGCTTTCTTT. Translating gives CASSQGTGSEGEAFF.